This T cell receptor beta chain appears in the sequencing data of a study of identical twins. TCRdb recomputed calls from the 5' RACE reads with MiXCR, one row per CDR3 protein. The sample carries about 810,000 distinct CDR3 sequences, around 12% recorded once. CDR3 size: 16 residues. Trimming cost V 0 bases and J 3 bases, with 14 bases left between them. Germline loops: CDR1 LGHDT, CDR2 YNNKEL (reference sequence). This same sample was also part of a study on yellow fever vaccine responses in identical twins.

V and J are TRBV3-1 and TRBJ1-1; the D gene is possibly TRBD1 (6 bases). This TCR was sampled from a young woman in good health. The sequencing input was PBMCs. The CDR3 DNA reads as TGTGCCAGCAGCCAAGACGGGGGGCGGTTGGACACTGAAGCTTTCTTT. Its protein product is CASSQDGGRLDTEAFF.